This T cell receptor beta chain was recovered during a study of OX40 agonist ivuxolimab in advanced cancers. The CDR3 covers 14 residues. Germline V gene data show CDR1 as SGHTS and CDR2 as YDEGEE. Trimming took 5 bases from V and 6 from J; bases not matched to a gene: 7. Some clones are missing from TCRdb's copy, which holds only in-frame ones; the method was immunoSEQ multiplex PCR. In the table there are tens of thousands of clones, roughly 84% of which are singletons. The sequenced sample was CD4+ or CD8+ T cells sorted from blood, obtained in a trial of the OX40 agonist ivuxolimab. This chain joins TRBV5-8 and TRBJ1-2; TRBD1 aligns across 10 bases. The receptor was derived from an adult with an advanced solid tumor such as melanoma, head and neck, liver or kidney cancer. CDR3 bases: TGTGCCAGCAGGCGGGACAGGGGATGGGATGGCTACACCTTC. Its translation is CASRRDRGWDGYTF.